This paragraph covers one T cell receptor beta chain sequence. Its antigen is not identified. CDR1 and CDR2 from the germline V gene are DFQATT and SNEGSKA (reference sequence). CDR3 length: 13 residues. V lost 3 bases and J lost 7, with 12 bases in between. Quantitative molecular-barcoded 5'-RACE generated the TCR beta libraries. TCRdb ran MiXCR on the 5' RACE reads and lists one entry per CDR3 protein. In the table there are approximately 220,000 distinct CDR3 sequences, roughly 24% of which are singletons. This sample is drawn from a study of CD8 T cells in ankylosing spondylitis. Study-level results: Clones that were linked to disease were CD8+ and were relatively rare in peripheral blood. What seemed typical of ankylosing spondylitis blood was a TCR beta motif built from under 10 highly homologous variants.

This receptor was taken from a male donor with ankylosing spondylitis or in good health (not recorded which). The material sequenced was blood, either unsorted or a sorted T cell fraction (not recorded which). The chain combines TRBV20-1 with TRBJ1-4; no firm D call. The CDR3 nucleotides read TGCAGTGCTAGTGGGGTGCCTACTGAAAAACTGTTTTTT. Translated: CSASGVPTEKLFF.